The 8 T cell receptor beta chains presented below share a single source sample, sequenced in a study of blood T cells in healthy people across ages. A second PCR of roughly 7 to 11 cycles used a sample-barcoded 5' primer and a J-beta primer mix. From the 5' RACE reads, TCRdb called clonotypes with MiXCR, one entry per CDR3 protein. Counted here are some 1.5 million distinct CDR3 sequences, under 30% occurring once; the ten biggest clones make up 7.7%. The specimen sequenced was blood. The source is a woman younger than 45 in good health.

This clonotype appeared many times. V and J are TRBV12-5 and TRBJ2-7, with TRBD1 matching 7 bases. Unmatched junction bases numbered 3, after V lost 1 base and J lost 3 bases. The germline gives CDR1 LGHNT, CDR2 FRNRAP. The CDR3 runs to 14 residues. CDR3 region: CASGLAQGHYEQYF. The CDR3 coding sequence is TGTGCTAGTGGTTTGGCACAGGGGCACTACGAGCAGTACTTC.

Worth noting for this clonotype: The junction departs from the called germline gene at one end, perhaps through a read error. The chain carries TRBV7-6 and TRBJ2-7; maybe TRBD1 (6 bases). Near its end, the DNA agrees better with TRBJ2-5, so the J call may be wrong. Germline assignment: CDR1 SGHVS and CDR2 FNYEAQ. CDR3 size: 15 residues. The CDR3 here is CASSLEPGHSQTQYF. In nucleotides, the CDR3 is TGCGCCAGCAGCTTAGAACCGGGACATTCTCAGACCCAGTACTTC.

This chain uses TRBV20-1 with TRBJ2-7; D call uncertain. V lost 5 bases and J 2 bases, leaving 13 bases between the germline ends. This CDR3 is built from 13 residues. The V gene's germline CDR1 is DFQATT and CDR2 SNEGSKA (reference sequence). CDR3 nucleotides: TGCAGTGCTGCCTCCGAGACACCCTACGAGCAGTACTTC. It is translated as CSAASETPYEQYF.

For this clonotype: A much larger clone differs by one base, so this may be a read error. V and J are TRBV4-1 and TRBJ2-1, with D perhaps TRBD1 (6 bases). The V gene's germline CDR1 is MGHRA and CDR2 YSYEKL. The CDR3 runs 17 residues. The DNA for the CDR3 is TGCGCCAGCAGCCCGTACCGGGACAAAAAATCCTACAATGAGCAGTGCTTC. As protein: CASSPYRDKKSYNEQCF.

The gene calls are TRBV11-2 and TRBJ2-7; 11 nucleotides agree with TRBD1. This CDR3 comprises 14 residues. V trimming: 6 bases; J trimming: 7 bases; junction bases outside the gene matches: 8. CDR1 is SGHAT and CDR2 is FQNNGV in the germline V gene. CDR3 loop: CASSRTGGLKEQYF. The CDR3 DNA is TGTGCCAGCAGTCGGACAGGGGGCCTAAAGGAGCAGTACTTC.

The DNA of the CDR3 is TGCGCCAGCAGCCAAGAAGTAGGCGGCAGACAACTTTACAATGAGCAGTTCTTC. Residues: CASSQEVGGRQLYNEQFF. V is TRBV4-3 and J is TRBJ2-1; D remains ambiguous. V lost 0 bases and J 4 bases, leaving 19 bases between the germline ends. CDR3 length: 18 amino acids. CDR1 and CDR2 from the germline V gene are LGHNA and YSLEER.

This clonotype was seen only a few times. The V and J genes are TRBV29-1 and TRBJ2-5; TRBD1 matches 8 bases. The CDR3 runs 12 residues. The V gene end was trimmed by 7 bases and the J gene end by 5 bases; junction bases not matched to a gene: 6. Germline V gene sequence: CDR1 SQVTM, CDR2 ANQGSEA. The CDR3 reads CSGDRQRETQYF. The CDR3 DNA follows: TGCAGCGGGGACAGGCAGCGGGAGACCCAGTACTTC. The whole variable domain, remainder taken from reference TRBV29-1 and TRBJ2-5, is SAVISQKPSRDICQRGTSLTIQCQVDSQVTMMFWYRQQPGQSLTLIATANQGSEATYESGFVIDKFPISRPNLTFSTLTVSNMSPEDSSIYLCSGDRQRETQYFGPGTRLLVL.

Comments on this clonotype: A much larger clone differs from this one at a single base, so this may be a read error. The V call is TRBV20-1, the J call TRBJ2-5; D possibly matches TRBD1 or TRBD2 (6 bases each). Per the germline V gene, CDR1 is DFQATT and CDR2 is SNEGSKA (reference sequence). This CDR3 is built from 16 residues. Trimming took off 5 bases at V and 5 bases at J, with 24 bases between the two ends. The CDR3 coding sequence is TGCAGTGCTCCGCAAGGGTGCCGGGGGCCGGGGGAGACCCAGTACTTC. This codes for CSAPQGCRGPGETQYF.